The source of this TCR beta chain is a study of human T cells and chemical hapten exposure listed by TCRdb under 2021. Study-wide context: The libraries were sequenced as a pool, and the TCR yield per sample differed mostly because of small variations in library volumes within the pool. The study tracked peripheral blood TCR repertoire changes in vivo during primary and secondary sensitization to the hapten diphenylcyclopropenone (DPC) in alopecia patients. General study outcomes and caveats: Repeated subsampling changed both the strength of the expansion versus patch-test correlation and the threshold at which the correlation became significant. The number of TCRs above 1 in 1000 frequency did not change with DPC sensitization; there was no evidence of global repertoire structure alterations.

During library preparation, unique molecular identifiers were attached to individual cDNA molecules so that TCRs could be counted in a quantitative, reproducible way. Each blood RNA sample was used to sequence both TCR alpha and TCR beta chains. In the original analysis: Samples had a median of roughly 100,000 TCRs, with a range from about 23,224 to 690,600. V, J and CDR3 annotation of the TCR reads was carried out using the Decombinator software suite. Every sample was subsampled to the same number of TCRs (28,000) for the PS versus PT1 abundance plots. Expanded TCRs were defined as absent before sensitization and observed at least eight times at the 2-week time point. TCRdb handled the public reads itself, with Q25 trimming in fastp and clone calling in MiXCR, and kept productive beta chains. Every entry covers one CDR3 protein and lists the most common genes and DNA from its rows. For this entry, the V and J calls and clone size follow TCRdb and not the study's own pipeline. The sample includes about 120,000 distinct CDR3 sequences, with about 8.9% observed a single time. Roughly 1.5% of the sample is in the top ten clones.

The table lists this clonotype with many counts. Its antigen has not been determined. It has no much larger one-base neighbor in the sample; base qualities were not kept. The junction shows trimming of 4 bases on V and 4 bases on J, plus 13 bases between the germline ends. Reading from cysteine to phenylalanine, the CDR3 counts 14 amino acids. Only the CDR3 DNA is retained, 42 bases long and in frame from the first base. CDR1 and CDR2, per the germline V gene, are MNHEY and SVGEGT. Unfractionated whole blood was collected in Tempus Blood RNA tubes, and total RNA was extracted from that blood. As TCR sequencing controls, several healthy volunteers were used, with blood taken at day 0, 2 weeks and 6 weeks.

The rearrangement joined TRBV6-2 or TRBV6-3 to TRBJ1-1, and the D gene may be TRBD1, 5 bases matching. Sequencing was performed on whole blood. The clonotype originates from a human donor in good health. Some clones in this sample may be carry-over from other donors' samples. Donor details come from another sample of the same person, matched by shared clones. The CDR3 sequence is CASSSGDRSTEAFF. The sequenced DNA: TGTGCCAGCAGTTCTGGCGACAGATCCACTGAAGCTTTCTTT.